These 8 T cell receptor beta chains share one sample of origin, sequenced in a study of cytomegalovirus exposure and HLA in healthy donors. The PCR ran on 60 Vbeta and 13 Jbeta primers. Generated by immunoSEQ multiplex PCR, the TCRdb table keeps only in-frame clones and is missing some. The sample records roughly 140,000 clones, almost 80% being singletons. Source material: PBMCs. These receptor sequences come from a male donor in good health and CMV-seronegative.

This clone was counted once. The V gene is TRBV7-2, the J gene TRBJ1-6; D is ambiguous. The V end lost 1 base, the J end lost 7 bases, and 11 bases lay between the germline ends. The CDR3 extends over 15 amino acids. Germline loops: CDR1 SGHTA, CDR2 FQGNSA. The CDR3 bases are TGTGCCAGCAGCTTAGTGAACAGAGCAAATTCACCCCTCCACTTT. Amino acids: CASSLVNRANSPLHF.

The V call is TRBV19, the J call TRBJ2-7; TRBD1 aligns across 10 bases. With V trimmed by 4 bases and J by 4 bases, 7 bases remained unmatched. The CDR3 is 15 amino acids. The germline V gene has CDR1 LNHDA and CDR2 SQIVND (reference sequence). Written as DNA, the CDR3 is TGTGCCAGTAGTACTCAGACAGGGGGCATGTACGAGCAGTACTTC. Its protein product is CASSTQTGGMYEQYF.

This clone was detected only a few times. The V gene is TRBV5-1, the J gene TRBJ2-1; the D gene is possibly TRBD2 (6 bases). The germline gives CDR1 SGHRS, CDR2 YFSETQ. V was pared by 0 bases and J by 6 bases, with 13 bases between. The CDR3 has 15 residues. This CDR3 reads CASSLAETSGNEQFF. CDR3 sequence (DNA): TGCGCCAGCAGCTTGGCCGAGACTAGTGGCAATGAGCAGTTCTTC.

The CDR3 DNA reads TGTGCCAGCAGCTTGGGACAGAACTATGGCTACACCTTC. Translation: CASSLGQNYGYTF. The chain carries TRBV11-3 and TRBJ1-2, with 7 bases lining up with TRBD1. This CDR3 has 13 residues. J was trimmed by 2 bases and V by 3 bases; bases with no gene match: 0. Germline V gene sequence: CDR1 SGHNT, CDR2 YENEEA.

There are a few counts of this clone. The rearrangement uses TRBV6-6 and TRBJ2-2, with TRBD2 identical over 7 bases. The J segment lost 0 bases and the V segment lost 6 bases, leaving 4 bases of the junction unmatched. Per the germline V gene, CDR1 is MNHNY and CDR2 is SVGAGI (reference sequence). This CDR3 is built from 15 residues. This CDR3 reads CASRERGANTGELFF. CDR3 coding DNA: TGTGCCAGCAGAGAGCGGGGCGCGAACACCGGGGAGCTGTTTTTT.

The chain carries TRBV18 and TRBJ2-5; no clear D gene. Germline V gene data show CDR1 as KGHSH and CDR2 as LQKENI. There are 13 residues in the CDR3. V was pared by 2 bases and J by 2 bases, with 6 bases between. This chain's CDR3 is CASSPAPQETQYF. CDR3 bases: TGTGCCAGCTCACCAGCGCCACAAGAGACCCAGTACTTC.

The rearrangement joins TRBV18 to TRBJ2-6; no reliable D call. The CDR3 has 16 amino acids. Germline V gene lookup returns CDR1 KGHSH and CDR2 LQKENI. Deletions cut 2 bases from V and 1 base from J, with 9 bases between. The chain's CDR3 is CASSPDTGSGANVLTF. CDR3 nucleotide sequence: TGTGCCAGCTCACCAGATACGGGTTCTGGGGCCAACGTCCTGACTTTC.

The chain has TRBV7-9 and TRBJ1-3, with TRBD1 matching 7 bases. The germline gives CDR1 SEHNR, CDR2 FQNEAQ (reference sequence). CDR3 length: 17 residues. J lost 2 bases, V lost 5 bases, and 12 bases had no gene match. DNA of the CDR3: TGTGCCAGCAGCCCCCCGTCGGCCGGGACAGCTGGAAACACCATATATTTT. Translation: CASSPPSAGTAGNTIYF.